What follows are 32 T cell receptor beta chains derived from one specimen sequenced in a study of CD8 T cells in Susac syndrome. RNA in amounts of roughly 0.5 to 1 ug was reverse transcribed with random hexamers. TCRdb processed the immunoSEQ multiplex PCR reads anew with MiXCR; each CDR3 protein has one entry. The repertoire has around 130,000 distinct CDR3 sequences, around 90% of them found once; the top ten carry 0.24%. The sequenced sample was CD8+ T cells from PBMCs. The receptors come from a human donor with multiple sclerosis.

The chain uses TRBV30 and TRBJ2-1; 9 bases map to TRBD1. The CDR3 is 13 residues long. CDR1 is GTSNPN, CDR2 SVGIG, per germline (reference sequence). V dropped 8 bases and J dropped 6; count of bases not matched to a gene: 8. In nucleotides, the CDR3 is TGTGCCCGGGACAGGGAGTTAGGCAATGAGCAGTTCTTC. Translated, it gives CARDRELGNEQFF.

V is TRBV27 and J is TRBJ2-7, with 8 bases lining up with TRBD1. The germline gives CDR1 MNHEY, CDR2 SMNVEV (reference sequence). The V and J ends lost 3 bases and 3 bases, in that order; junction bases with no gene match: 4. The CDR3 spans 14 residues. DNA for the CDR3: TGTGCCAGCAGTTTGACAGGGGAGATCTACGAGCAGTACTTC. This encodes CASSLTGEIYEQYF.

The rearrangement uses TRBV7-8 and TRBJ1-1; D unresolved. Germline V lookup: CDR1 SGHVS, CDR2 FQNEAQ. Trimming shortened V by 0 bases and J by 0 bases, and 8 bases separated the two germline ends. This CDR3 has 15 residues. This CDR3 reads CASSLALSLNTEAFF. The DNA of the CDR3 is TGTGCCAGCAGCTTAGCGTTGTCCTTGAACACTGAAGCTTTCTTT.

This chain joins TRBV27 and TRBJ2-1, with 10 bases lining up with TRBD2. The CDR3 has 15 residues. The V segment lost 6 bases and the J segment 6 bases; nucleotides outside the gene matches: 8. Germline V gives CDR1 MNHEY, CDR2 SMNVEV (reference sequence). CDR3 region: CASSPGGLARNEQFF. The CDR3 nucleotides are TGTGCCAGCAGCCCCGGGGGACTAGCGCGCAATGAGCAGTTCTTC.

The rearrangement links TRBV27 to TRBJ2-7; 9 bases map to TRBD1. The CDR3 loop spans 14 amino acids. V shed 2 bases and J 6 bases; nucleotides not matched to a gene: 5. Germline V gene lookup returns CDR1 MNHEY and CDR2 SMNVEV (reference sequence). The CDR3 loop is CASSLAGTGSEQYF. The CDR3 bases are TGTGCCAGCAGTTTAGCCGGGACAGGGTCCGAGCAGTACTTC.

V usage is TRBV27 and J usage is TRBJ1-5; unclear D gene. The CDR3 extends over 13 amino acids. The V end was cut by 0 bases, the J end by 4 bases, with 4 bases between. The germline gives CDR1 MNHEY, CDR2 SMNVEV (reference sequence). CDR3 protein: CASSLSVNQPQHF. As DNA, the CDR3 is TGTGCCAGCAGTTTATCAGTAAATCAGCCCCAGCATTTT.

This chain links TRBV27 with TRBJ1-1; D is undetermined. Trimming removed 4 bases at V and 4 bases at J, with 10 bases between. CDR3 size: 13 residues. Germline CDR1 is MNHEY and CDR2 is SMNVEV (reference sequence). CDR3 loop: CASSYAGATEAFF. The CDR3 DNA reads TGTGCCAGCAGTTACGCGGGAGCCACTGAAGCTTTCTTT.

The DNA of the CDR3 is TGTGCCAGCAGCCAAGATCTCGGGAGAACGTACAATGAGCAGTTCTTC. It codes for CASSQDLGRTYNEQFF. V is TRBV3-1 and J is TRBJ2-1; D possibly corresponds to TRBD2 (6 bases). Germline V gene data show CDR1 as LGHDT and CDR2 as YNNKEL (reference sequence). Deletions cut 0 bases from V and 4 bases from J, with 13 bases between. The CDR3 has 16 amino acids.

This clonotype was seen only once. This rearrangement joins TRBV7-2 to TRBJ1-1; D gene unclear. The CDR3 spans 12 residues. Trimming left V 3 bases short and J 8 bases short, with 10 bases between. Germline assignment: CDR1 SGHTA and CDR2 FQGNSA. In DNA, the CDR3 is TGTGCCAGCAGCTTTTTTTTTCTGGAAGCTTTCTTT. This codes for CASSFFFLEAFF.

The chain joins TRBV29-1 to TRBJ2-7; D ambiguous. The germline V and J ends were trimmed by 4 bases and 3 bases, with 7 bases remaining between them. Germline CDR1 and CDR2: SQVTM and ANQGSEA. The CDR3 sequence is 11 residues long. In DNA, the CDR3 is TGCAGCGTTGCCTCTTACTACGAGCAGTACTTC. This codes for CSVASYYEQYF.

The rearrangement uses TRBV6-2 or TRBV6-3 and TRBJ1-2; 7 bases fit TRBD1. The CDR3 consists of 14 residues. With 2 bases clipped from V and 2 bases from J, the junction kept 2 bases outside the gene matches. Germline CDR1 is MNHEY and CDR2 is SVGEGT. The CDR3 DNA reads TGTGCCAGCAGTTACGCGACAGGGAACTATGGCTACACCTTC. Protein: CASSYATGNYGYTF.

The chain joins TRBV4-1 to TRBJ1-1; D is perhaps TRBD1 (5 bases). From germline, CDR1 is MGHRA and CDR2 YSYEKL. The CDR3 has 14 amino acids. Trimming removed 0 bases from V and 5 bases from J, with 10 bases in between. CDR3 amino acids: CASSQEGRTTEAFF. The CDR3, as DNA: TGCGCCAGCAGCCAAGAGGGACGAACGACTGAAGCTTTCTTT.

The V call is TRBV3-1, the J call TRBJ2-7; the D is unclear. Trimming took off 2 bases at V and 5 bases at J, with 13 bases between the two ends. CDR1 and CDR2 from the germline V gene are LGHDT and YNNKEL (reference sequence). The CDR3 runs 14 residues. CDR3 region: CASSQTHLDHEQYF. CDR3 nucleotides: TGTGCCAGCAGCCAAACCCATCTTGATCACGAGCAGTACTTC.

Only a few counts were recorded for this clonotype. CDR3 in DNA: TGTGCCAGCAGCTTATTTAGTTCCGAAGCTTTCTTT. Amino acids: CASSLFSSEAFF. The chain has TRBV7-6 and TRBJ1-1; D call uncertain. This CDR3 has 12 amino acids. Germline V gives CDR1 SGHVS, CDR2 FNYEAQ. Trimming took 2 bases from V and 8 from J, leaving 9 bases between them.

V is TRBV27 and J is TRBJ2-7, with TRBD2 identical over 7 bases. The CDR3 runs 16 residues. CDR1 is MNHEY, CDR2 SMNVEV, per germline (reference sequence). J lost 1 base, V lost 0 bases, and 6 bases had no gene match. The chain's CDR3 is CASSLSSGVRSYEQYF. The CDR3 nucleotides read TGTGCCAGCAGTTTATCGAGCGGGGTGCGGTCCTACGAGCAGTACTTC.

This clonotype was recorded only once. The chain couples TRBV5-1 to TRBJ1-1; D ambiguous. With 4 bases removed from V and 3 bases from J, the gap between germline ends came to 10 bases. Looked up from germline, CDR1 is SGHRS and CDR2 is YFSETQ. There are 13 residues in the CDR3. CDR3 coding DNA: TGCGCCAGCAGCGAGGACCCCGACACTGAAGCTTTCTTT. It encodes CASSEDPDTEAFF.

The CDR3 sequence is CARGRREGWNEQFF. DNA of the CDR3: TGTGCCAGGGGGAGGCGGGAGGGCTGGAATGAGCAGTTCTTC. The chain carries TRBV2 and TRBJ2-1; TRBD2 aligns across 9 bases. Germline CDR1 is SNHLY and CDR2 is FYNNEI. The J segment lost 7 bases and the V segment lost 9 bases, leaving 10 bases of the junction unmatched. There are 14 residues in the CDR3.

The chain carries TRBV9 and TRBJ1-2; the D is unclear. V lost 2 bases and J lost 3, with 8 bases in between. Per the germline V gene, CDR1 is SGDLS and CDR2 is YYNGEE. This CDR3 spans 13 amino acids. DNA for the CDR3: TGTGCCAGCAGCGTCGGGGTCGACTATGGCTACACCTTC. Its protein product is CASSVGVDYGYTF.

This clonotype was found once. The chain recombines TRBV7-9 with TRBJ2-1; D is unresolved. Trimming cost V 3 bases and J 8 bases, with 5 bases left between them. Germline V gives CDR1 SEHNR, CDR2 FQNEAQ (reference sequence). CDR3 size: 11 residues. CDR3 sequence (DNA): TGTGCCAGCAGCTTTACATATGAGCAGTTCTTC. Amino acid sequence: CASSFTYEQFF.

The CDR3 spells CASRSSGSEAFF. CDR3 nucleotide sequence: TGTGCCAGCAGGAGTTCGGGATCCGAAGCTTTCTTT. This rearrangement joins TRBV12-3 or TRBV12-4 to TRBJ1-1; D is ambiguous. V was clipped by 6 bases and J by 8 bases, with 13 bases between them. CDR3 size: 12 residues.

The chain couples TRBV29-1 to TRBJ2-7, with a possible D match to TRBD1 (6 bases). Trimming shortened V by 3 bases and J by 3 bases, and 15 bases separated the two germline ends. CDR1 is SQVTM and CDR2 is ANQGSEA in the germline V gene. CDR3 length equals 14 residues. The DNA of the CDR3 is TGCAGCGTTGAGTACGGGGACACGGGCTACGAGCAGTACTTC. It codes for CSVEYGDTGYEQYF.

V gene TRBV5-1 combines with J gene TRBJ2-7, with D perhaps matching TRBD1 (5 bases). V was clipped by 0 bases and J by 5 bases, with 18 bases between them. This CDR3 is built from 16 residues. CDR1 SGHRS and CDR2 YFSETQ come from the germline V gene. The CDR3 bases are TGCGCCAGCAGCTTGGAACAGGAAAACCTATCTAACGAGCAGTACTTC. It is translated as CASSLEQENLSNEQYF.

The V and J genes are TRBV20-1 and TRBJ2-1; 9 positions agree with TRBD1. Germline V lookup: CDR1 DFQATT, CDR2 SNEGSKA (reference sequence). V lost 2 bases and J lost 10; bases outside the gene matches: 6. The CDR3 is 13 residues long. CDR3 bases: TGCAGTGCTAGAATTTCGGGACAGGGAGAGCAGTTCTTC. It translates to CSARISGQGEQFF.

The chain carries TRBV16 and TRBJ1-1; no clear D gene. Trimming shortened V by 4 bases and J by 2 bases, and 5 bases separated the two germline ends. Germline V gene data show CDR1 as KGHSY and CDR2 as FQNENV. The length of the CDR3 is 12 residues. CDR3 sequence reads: CASSLINTEAFF. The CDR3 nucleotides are TGTGCCAGCAGCCTTATCAACACTGAAGCTTTCTTT.

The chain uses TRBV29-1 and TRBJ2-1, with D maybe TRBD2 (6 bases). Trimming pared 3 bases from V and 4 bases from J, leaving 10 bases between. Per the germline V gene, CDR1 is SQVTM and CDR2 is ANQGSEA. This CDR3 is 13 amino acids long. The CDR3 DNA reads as TGCAGCGTTGAGGGCGGGGAATACAATGAGCAGTTCTTC. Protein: CSVEGGEYNEQFF.

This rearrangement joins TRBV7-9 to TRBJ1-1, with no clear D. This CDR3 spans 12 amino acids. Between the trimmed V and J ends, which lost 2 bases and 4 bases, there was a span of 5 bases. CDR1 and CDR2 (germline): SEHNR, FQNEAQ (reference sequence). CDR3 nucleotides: TGTGCCAGCAGCTTATTGGGCACTGAAGCTTTCTTT. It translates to CASSLLGTEAFF.

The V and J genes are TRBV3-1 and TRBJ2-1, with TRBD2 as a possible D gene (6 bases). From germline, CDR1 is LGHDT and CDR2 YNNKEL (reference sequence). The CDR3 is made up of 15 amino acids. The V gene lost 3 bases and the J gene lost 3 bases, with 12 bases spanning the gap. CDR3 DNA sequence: TGTGCCAGCAGCCACTTGGGAGGAGGCTACAATGAGCAGTTCTTC. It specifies CASSHLGGGYNEQFF.

This CDR3 reads CATSRAGIIAEAFF. CDR3 nucleotide sequence: TGTGCCACCAGCAGAGCAGGGATAATTGCTGAAGCTTTCTTT. This rearrangement joins TRBV15 to TRBJ1-1, with D possibly matching TRBD1 (5 bases). The CDR3 extends over 14 amino acids. Germline V lookup: CDR1 LNHNV, CDR2 YYDKDF (reference sequence). Trimming pared 1 base from V and 6 bases from J, leaving 12 bases between.

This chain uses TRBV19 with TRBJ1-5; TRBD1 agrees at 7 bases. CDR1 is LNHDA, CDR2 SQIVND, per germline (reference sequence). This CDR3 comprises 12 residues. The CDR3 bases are TGTGCGACAGGGTCAGGGAATCAGCCCCAGCATTTT. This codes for CATGSGNQPQHF.

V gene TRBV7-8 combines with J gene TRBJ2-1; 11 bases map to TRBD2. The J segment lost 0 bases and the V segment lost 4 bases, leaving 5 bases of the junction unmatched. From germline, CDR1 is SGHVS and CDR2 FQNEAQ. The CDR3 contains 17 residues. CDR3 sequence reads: CASSSGTSGSSYNEQFF. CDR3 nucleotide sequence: TGTGCCAGCAGCTCCGGGACTAGCGGTAGCTCCTACAATGAGCAGTTCTTC. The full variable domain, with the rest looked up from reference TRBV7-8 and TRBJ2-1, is GAGVSQSPRYKVAKRGQDVALRCDPISGHVSLFWYQQALGQGPEFLTYFQNEAQLDKSGLPSDRFFAERPEGSVSTLKIQRTQQEDSAVYLCASSSGTSGSSYNEQFFGPGTRLTVL.

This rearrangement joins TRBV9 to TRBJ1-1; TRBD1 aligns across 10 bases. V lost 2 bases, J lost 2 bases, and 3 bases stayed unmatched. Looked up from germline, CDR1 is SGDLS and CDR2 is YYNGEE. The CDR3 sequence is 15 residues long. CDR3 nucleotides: TGTGCCAGCAGCGTCGGGACAGGGGTCAACACTGAAGCTTTCTTT. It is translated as CASSVGTGVNTEAFF.

The CDR3 coding sequence is TGCGCCAGCAGCCAACTAAAGCGGGGGGCGAACGGGGAGCTGTTTTTT. It is translated as CASSQLKRGANGELFF. This chain uses TRBV4-3 with TRBJ2-2; 9 bases are a match to TRBD2. CDR1 is LGHNA and CDR2 is YSLEER in the germline V gene. The CDR3 has 16 residues. The J segment lost 7 bases and the V segment lost 2 bases, leaving 8 bases of the junction unmatched.